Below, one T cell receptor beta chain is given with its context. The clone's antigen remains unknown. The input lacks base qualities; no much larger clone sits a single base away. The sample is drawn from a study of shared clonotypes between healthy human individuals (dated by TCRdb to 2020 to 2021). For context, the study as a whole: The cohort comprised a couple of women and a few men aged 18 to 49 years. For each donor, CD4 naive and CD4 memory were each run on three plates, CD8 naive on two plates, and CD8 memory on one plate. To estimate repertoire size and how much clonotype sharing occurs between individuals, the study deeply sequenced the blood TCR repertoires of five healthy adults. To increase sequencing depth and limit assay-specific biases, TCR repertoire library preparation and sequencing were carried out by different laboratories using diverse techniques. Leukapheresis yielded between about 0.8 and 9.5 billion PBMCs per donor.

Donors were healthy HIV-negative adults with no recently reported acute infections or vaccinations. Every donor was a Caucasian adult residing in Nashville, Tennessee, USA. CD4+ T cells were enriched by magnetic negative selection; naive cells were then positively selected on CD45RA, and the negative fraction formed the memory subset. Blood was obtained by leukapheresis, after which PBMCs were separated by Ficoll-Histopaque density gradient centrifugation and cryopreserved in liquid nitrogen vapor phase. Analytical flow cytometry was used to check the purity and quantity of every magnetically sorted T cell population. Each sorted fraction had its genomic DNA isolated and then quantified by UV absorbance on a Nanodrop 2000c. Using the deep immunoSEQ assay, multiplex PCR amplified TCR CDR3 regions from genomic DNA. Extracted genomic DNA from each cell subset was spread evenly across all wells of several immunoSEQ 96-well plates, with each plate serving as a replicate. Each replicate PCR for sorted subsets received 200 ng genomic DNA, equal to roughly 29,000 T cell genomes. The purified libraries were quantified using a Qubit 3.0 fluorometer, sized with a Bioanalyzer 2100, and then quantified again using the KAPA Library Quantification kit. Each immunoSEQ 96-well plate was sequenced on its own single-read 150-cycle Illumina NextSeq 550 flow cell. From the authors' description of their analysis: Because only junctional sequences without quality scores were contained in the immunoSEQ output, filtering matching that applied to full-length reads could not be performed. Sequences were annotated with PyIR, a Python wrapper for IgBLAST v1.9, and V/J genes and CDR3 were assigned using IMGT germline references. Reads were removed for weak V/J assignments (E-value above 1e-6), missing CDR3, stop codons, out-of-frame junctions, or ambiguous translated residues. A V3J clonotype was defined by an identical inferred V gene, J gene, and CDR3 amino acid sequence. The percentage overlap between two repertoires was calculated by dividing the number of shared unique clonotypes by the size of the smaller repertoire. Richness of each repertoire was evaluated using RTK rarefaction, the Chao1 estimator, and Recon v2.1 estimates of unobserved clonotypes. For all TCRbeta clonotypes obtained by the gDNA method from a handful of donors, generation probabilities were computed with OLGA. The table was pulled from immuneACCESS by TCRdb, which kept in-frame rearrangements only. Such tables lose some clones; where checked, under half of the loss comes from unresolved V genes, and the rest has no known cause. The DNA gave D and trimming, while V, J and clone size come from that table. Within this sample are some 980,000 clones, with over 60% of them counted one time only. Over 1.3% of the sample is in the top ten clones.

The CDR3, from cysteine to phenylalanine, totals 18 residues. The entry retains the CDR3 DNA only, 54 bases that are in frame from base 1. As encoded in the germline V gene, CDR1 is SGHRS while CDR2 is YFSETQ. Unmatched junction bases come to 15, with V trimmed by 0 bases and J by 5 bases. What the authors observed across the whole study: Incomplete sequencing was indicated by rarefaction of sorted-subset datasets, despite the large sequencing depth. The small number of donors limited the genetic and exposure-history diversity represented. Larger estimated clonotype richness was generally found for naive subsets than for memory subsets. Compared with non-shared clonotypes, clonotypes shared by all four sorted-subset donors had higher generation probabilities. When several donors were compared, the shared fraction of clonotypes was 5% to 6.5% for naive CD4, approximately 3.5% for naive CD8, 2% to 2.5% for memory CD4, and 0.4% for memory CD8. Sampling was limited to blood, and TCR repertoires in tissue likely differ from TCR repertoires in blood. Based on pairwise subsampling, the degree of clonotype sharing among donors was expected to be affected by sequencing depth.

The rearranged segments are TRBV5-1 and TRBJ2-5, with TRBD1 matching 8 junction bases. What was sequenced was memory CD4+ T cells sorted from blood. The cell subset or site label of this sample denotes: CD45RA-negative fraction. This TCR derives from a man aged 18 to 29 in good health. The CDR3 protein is CASSLALAGGVGLETQYF. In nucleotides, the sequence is TGCGCCAGCAGCTTGGCTCTTGCAGGGGGCGTGGGACTGGAGACCCAGTACTTC.